This entry lists 16 T cell receptor beta chains sequenced from one sample in a study of blood T cells in healthy people across ages. Combining a sample-barcoded 5' primer with a J-beta primer mix, a second PCR ran for about 6 to 12 cycles. TCRdb ran MiXCR on the 5' RACE reads and lists one entry per CDR3 protein. This sample has more than 900,000 distinct CDR3 sequences, with about 27% found just once. The sample also formed part of further work on T cells of mothers and their children.

Source material: blood. The receptors were sampled from a middle-aged woman in good health.

This clonotype has a handful of counts. This chain joins TRBV10-2 and TRBJ1-1; maybe TRBD1 (5 bases). The germline V gene encodes CDR1 WSHSY and CDR2 SAAADI. The CDR3 has 13 amino acids. V shed 7 bases and J shed 6 bases, with 15 bases lying between them. The DNA for the CDR3 is TGCGCCAGCATTGGGGGTATTGGTCCTGAAGCTTTCTTT. It translates to CASIGGIGPEAFF.

The chain combines TRBV29-1 with TRBJ1-1; D gene uncertain. The germline V gene encodes CDR1 SQVTM and CDR2 ANQGSEA. CDR3 size: 12 residues. V shed 3 bases and J shed 11 bases, with 16 bases lying between them. CDR3 region: CSVDSSGPGAFF. The DNA of the CDR3 is TGCAGCGTTGATTCTTCAGGTCCCGGGGCTTTCTTT.

With regard to this clonotype: A much larger clone differs from this one at a single base, so this may be a read error. V gene TRBV6-4 combines with J gene TRBJ2-7, with a possible D match to TRBD2 (6 bases). Germline lookup yields CDR1 MRHNA and CDR2 SNTAGT. The CDR3 runs to 12 residues. V shed 8 bases and J shed 3 bases, with 11 bases lying between them. The CDR3 DNA follows: TGTGCCAGCGGGAAGGGAGGCTACGAGCAGTACTTC. It is translated as CASGKGGYEQYF.

This clonotype was seen more than once but under ten times. The chain has TRBV7-9 and TRBJ1-1; D might be TRBD1 (6 bases). V was clipped by 3 bases and J by 5 bases, with 22 bases between them. The CDR3 is 17 amino acids. The germline CDR1 and CDR2 sequences are SEHNR and FQNEAQ (reference sequence). The CDR3 DNA follows: TGTGCCAGCAGCTTCAGTGGGGCAGGGGTTGGTTGGACTGAAGCTTTCTTT. It specifies CASSFSGAGVGWTEAFF.

The chain has TRBV6-6 and TRBJ2-3, with D hard to call. Germline values: CDR1 MNHNY, CDR2 SVGAGI (reference sequence). Trimming removed 7 bases from V and 5 bases from J, with 7 bases in between. This CDR3 is 11 amino acids long. CDR3 amino acids: CASIMGDTQYF. CDR3 sequence (DNA): TGTGCCAGCATAATGGGAGATACGCAGTATTTT.

The chain links TRBV6-5 to TRBJ2-3, with a weak D call TRBD2 (5 bases). Germline CDR1 is MNHEY and CDR2 is SVGAGI. Trimming removed 2 bases at V and 6 bases at J, with 9 bases between. CDR3 size: 13 residues. CDR3 nucleotide sequence: TGTGCCAGCAGTTACACGACTACTGATACGCAGTATTTT. Amino acids: CASSYTTTDTQYF.

On this clonotype: Relative to the germline gene, one junction end is altered; a read error may explain this. The CDR3 DNA is TGCAGCGTTGAGGGGACTAGCGGTATCGGGAATGAGCGGTTCTTC. Translated: CSVEGTSGIGNERFF. The genes are TRBV29-1 and TRBJ2-1; TRBD2 agrees at 11 bases. The CDR3 is 15 residues long. Germline V gene data show CDR1 as SQVTM and CDR2 as ANQGSEA.

J is TRBJ2-1 and V is TRBV6-1; weak D call: TRBD2 (6 bases). The J call may be in error: the DNA end matches TRBJ2-7 better. This CDR3 region has 13 residues. Germline CDR1 reads MNHNS; CDR2 reads SASEGT. CDR3 protein: CASSGSSYNEQYF. CDR3 DNA sequence: TGTGCCAGCAGCGGGAGCTCCTACAACGAGCAGTACTTC.

The gene calls are TRBV2 and TRBJ1-5; perhaps TRBD1 as D (6 bases). The CDR3 extends over 17 amino acids. The germline CDR1 and CDR2 sequences are SNHLY and FYNNEI. V lost 0 bases and J 4 bases, leaving 16 bases between the germline ends. This CDR3 reads CASSEAAPGTKNQPQHF. The CDR3, as DNA: TGTGCCAGCAGTGAAGCGGCCCCCGGGACAAAGAATCAGCCCCAGCATTTT.

The V and J genes are TRBV3-1 and TRBJ2-3; D is uncertain. With 0 bases removed from V and 2 bases from J, the gap between germline ends came to 9 bases. Germline CDR1 is LGHDT and CDR2 is YNNKEL (reference sequence). The CDR3 runs to 15 residues. CDR3 nucleotides: TGTGCCAGCAGCCAAGATCAGCTCCCCACAGATACGCAGTATTTT. This gives the protein CASSQDQLPTDTQYF.

The V and J genes are TRBV20-1 and TRBJ1-1, with TRBD1 matching 8 bases. The CDR3 totals 15 residues. V shed 8 bases and J 5 bases; nucleotides not matched to a gene: 16. The germline V gene encodes CDR1 DFQATT and CDR2 SNEGSKA (reference sequence). The CDR3 protein is CSTTRSGGAWTEAFF. The CDR3 region has the DNA TGCAGTACTACCCGATCAGGGGGCGCGTGGACTGAAGCTTTCTTT.

This clonotype was seen at least ten times. This chain links TRBV6-1 with TRBJ2-7; TRBD1 matches at 8 bases. The J segment lost 3 bases and the V segment lost 6 bases, leaving 4 bases of the junction unmatched. The CDR3 has 13 residues. CDR1 is MNHNS, CDR2 SASEGT, per germline. Here the CDR3 DNA reads TGTGCCAGCAGGCAGGGGGCCGACTACGAGCAGTACTTC. Its protein is CASRQGADYEQYF.

Concerning this clonotype: One end of the junction fails to match germline, which may point to a read error. The chain combines TRBV4-3 with TRBJ2-3, with D possibly being TRBD1 (5 bases). CDR1 is LGHNA, CDR2 YSLEER, per germline. The CDR3 totals 13 residues. CDR3 protein: CAGSQTDTDTQYF. CDR3 DNA sequence: TGCGCCGGCAGCCAGACAGATACAGATACGCAGTATTTT.

The sample holds one count of this clonotype. Germline is not matched at one junction end, which may reflect a read error. This rearrangement joins TRBV7-2 to TRBJ1-2; TRBD1 is a possible D gene (6 bases). Germline assignment: CDR1 SGHTA and CDR2 FQGNSA. The CDR3 loop spans 14 amino acids. Here the CDR3 DNA reads TGTGCCAGCAGCTTAAGTACAGGGCAGGGTGGCTGCACCTTC. It yields the protein CASSLSTGQGGCTF.

The genes are TRBV20-1 and TRBJ2-7, with D unclear. The CDR3 has 12 residues. CDR1 is DFQATT and CDR2 is SNEGSKA in the germline V gene (reference sequence). V was shortened by 0 bases and J by 2 bases, with 5 bases between the two germline ends. The CDR3 reads CSAREAAYEQYF. The CDR3 nucleotides are TGCAGTGCTAGAGAGGCAGCCTACGAGCAGTACTTC.

This clonotype was observed a handful of times. The chain joins TRBV27 to TRBJ2-7, with D unresolved. Germline assignment: CDR1 MNHEY and CDR2 SMNVEV (reference sequence). V was pared by 4 bases and J by 2 bases, with 12 bases between. This CDR3 contains 14 residues. This chain's CDR3 is CASSSYPGPYEQYF. The CDR3 DNA sequence: TGTGCCAGCAGTTCGTATCCGGGCCCCTACGAGCAGTACTTC.